This T cell receptor (beta chain) comes out of a study of T cells in Graves' hyperthyroidism and ophthalmopathy. Per the germline V gene, CDR1 is SGHAT and CDR2 is FQNNGV. V lost 3 bases and J lost 0; bases outside the gene matches: 5. The CDR3 is 17 residues long. Researchers amplified the TCR beta CDR3 regions from RNA transcripts. TCR CDR3 underwent first-round RT-PCR with the HTBI primer set. MiXCR, run by TCRdb on the multiplex PCR reads, gives a single entry per CDR3 protein. The sample consists of around 300,000 distinct CDR3 sequences, less than 20% of them appearing once. Comments on this clonotype: What it binds is unknown.

PBMCs were obtained from about 10 ml fresh peripheral blood. Broader study findings: Most expanded thyroid clonotypes above 0.001 also appeared in blood. With a median lead of around 6.7 months before onset, the model predicted ophthalmopathy.

The chain joins TRBV11-2 to TRBJ2-6; 7 bases fit TRBD1. Specimen: blood. This sequence originates from a man between 50 and 59 years old with Graves' ophthalmopathy. CDR3 in amino acids: CASSLGDSNSGANVLTF. CDR3 nucleotides: TGTGCCAGCAGCTTGGGGGACAGTAACTCTGGGGCCAACGTCCTGACTTTC. The complete variable domain, with remaining parts taken from reference TRBV11-2 and TRBJ2-6, reads EAGVAQSPRYKIIEKRQSVAFWCNPISGHATLYWYQQILGQGPKLLIQFQNNGVVDDSQLPKDRFSAERLKGVDSTLKIQPAKLEDSAVYLCASSLGDSNSGANVLTFGAGSRLTVL.